The clone carrying this TCR beta chain was observed a single time. Its antigen is still unknown. Germline lookup yields CDR1 SGHRS and CDR2 YFSETQ. CDR3 length: 12 residues. Trimming cost V 2 bases and J 6 bases, with 8 bases left between them. Using immunoSEQ multiplex PCR, the repertoire was profiled, and TCRdb retains in-frame clones only, with some absent. The sample shows roughly 80,000 clones, over 80% of them seen only once. The entry originates in a study of T cell responses to AZD1222 COVID-19 vaccine. Study-level results: Regions left unmutated in variants are reportedly the target of nearly half of spike-specific TCRs. Regions 160-218 and 743-854 dominated among vaccine-associated CD4 TCRs spanning spike.

The sample was peripheral blood, taken on day 0 of AZD1222 vaccination. V gene TRBV5-1 combines with J gene TRBJ1-1, with no clear D. The sequence was obtained from an adult in good health. Here the CDR3 DNA reads TGCGCCAGCAGCTTTCCGGGGTCTGAAGCTTTCTTT. Translating gives CASSFPGSEAFF.